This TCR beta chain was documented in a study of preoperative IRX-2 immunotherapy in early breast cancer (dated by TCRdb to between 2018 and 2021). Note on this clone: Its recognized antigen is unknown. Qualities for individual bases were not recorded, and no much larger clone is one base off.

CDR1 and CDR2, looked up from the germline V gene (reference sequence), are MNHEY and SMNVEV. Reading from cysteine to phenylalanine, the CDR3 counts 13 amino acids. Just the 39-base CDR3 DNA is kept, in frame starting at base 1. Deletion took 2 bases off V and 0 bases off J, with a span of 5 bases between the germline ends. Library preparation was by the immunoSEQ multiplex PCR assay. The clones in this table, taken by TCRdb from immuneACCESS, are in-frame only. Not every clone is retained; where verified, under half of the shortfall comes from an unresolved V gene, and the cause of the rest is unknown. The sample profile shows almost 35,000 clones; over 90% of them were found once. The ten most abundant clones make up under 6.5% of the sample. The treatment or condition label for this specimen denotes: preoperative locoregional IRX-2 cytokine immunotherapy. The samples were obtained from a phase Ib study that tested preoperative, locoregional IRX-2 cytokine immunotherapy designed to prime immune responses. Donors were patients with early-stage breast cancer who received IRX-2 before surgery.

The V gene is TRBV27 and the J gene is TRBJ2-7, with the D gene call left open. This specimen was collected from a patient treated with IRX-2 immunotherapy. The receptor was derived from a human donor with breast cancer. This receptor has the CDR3 CASSLTLSYEQYF. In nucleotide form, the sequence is TGTGCCAGCAGTTTAACCCTCTCCTACGAGCAGTACTTC.